The 25 T cell receptor beta chains listed next were all sequenced from one sample in a study of cytomegalovirus exposure and HLA in healthy donors. The protocol was immunoSEQ multiplex PCR, while the TCRdb copy is restricted to in-frame clones and leaves out a portion. The repertoire consists of about 300,000 clones, with roughly 90% occurring once and the leading ten covering around 0.9%. Input material: PBMCs. The receptors originated from a woman aged 18 to 35 in good health and CMV-seronegative.

The chain has TRBV29-1 and TRBJ1-3; no definite D call. The CDR3 loop spans 13 amino acids. Germline assignment: CDR1 SQVTM and CDR2 ANQGSEA. Trimming shortened V by 3 bases and J by 4 bases, and 10 bases separated the two germline ends. In DNA, the CDR3 is TGCAGCGTTGAGGAGGGTATCGGAAACACCATATATTTT. It specifies CSVEEGIGNTIYF.

The chain carries TRBV5-1 and TRBJ1-2, with D possibly TRBD1 on 6 matching bases. Trimming took off 4 bases at V and 8 bases at J, with 12 bases between the two ends. The CDR3 is made up of 12 amino acids. Per the germline V gene, CDR1 is SGHRS and CDR2 is YFSETQ. The CDR3 loop reads CASSAGQIGYTF. The CDR3 nucleotides are TGCGCCAGCAGCGCTGGACAGATCGGCTACACCTTC.

V gene TRBV27 combines with J gene TRBJ2-2, with no clear D. Germline CDR1 and CDR2: MNHEY and SMNVEV (reference sequence). V was trimmed by 8 bases and J by 6 bases, leaving 16 bases between them. The CDR3 contains 14 residues. Written as DNA, the CDR3 is TGTGCCAGCTGTTCCCAGGTCACGTCCGGGGAGCTGTTTTTT. Residues: CASCSQVTSGELFF.

V is TRBV28 and J is TRBJ2-7, with 8 bases lining up with TRBD2. The trim removed 2 bases at V and 0 bases at J, leaving 3 bases unmatched. CDR1 is MDHEN, CDR2 SYDVKM, per germline. The CDR3 sequence is 15 residues long. In DNA form, the CDR3 reads TGTGCCAGCAGTTTAGCGCGGGAGGACTCCTACGAGCAGTACTTC. Its protein product is CASSLAREDSYEQYF.

The chain carries TRBV28 and TRBJ2-4, with a weak D call TRBD1 (7 bases). This CDR3 contains 15 residues. V shed 5 bases and J shed 1 base, with 12 bases lying between them. Germline V gene data show CDR1 as MDHEN and CDR2 as SYDVKM. The CDR3 spells CASSRQGLAKNIQYF. DNA of the CDR3: TGTGCCAGCAGTCGACAGGGACTCGCCAAAAACATTCAGTACTTC. Supplemented by reference TRBV28 and TRBJ2-4, the full variable domain reads DVKVTQSSRYLVKRTGEKVFLECVQDMDHENMFWYRQDPGLGLRLIYFSYDVKMKEKGDIPEGYSVSREKKERFSLILESASTNQTSMYLCASSRQGLAKNIQYFGAGTRLSVL.

As concerns this clone: The same CDR3 is also encoded by other DNA sequences in this sample. J is TRBJ2-7 and V is TRBV9, with 9 bases that match TRBD1. Germline CDR1 and CDR2: SGDLS and YYNGEE. The ends lost 4 bases at V and 2 bases at J; junction bases unmatched: 4. This CDR3 region has 14 residues. CDR3 bases: TGTGCCAGCAGCCCAAGGGACAGGGCCTACGAGCAGTACTTC. Translation gives CASSPRDRAYEQYF.

J is TRBJ2-1 and V is TRBV18; the D gene is possibly TRBD2 (6 bases). Germline loops: CDR1 KGHSH, CDR2 LQKENI. The CDR3 has 14 amino acids. The V and J ends lost 3 bases and 1 base respectively, with 7 bases between them. Here the CDR3 DNA reads TGTGCCAGCTCACCCGGGAGTTCCTACAATGAGCAGTTCTTC. Translation: CASSPGSSYNEQFF.

In nucleotides, the CDR3 is TGTGCCAGCAGTCCCAATAGTCGGACAGGAGGGAACACTGAAGCTTTCTTT. Protein sequence: CASSPNSRTGGNTEAFF. The chain couples TRBV27 to TRBJ1-1; 7 bases fit TRBD1. CDR1 and CDR2 from the germline V gene are MNHEY and SMNVEV (reference sequence). The CDR3 is 17 residues long. The ends lost 5 bases at V and 1 base at J; junction bases unmatched: 13.

This chain joins TRBV28 and TRBJ2-1; 7 positions agree with TRBD1. Germline V lookup: CDR1 MDHEN, CDR2 SYDVKM. Trimming at V came to 8 bases and at J to 8 bases, leaving 9 bases not matched to a gene. This CDR3 is 13 amino acids long. For the CDR3, the DNA is TGTGCCAGCGGGACAGTGTCCCCCGATGAGCAGTTCTTC. It codes for CASGTVSPDEQFF.

This clone has a handful of counts. V gene TRBV28 combines with J gene TRBJ1-5; D might be TRBD1 (6 bases). CDR3 length equals 16 residues. Germline CDR1 and CDR2: MDHEN and SYDVKM. V lost 6 bases and J 1 base, leaving 16 bases between the germline ends. Here the CDR3 DNA reads TGTGCCAGCAGACTAACGACAGGAGGAAGCAATCAGCCCCAGCATTTT. Residues: CASRLTTGGSNQPQHF.

The V gene is TRBV4-1, the J gene TRBJ1-2; the D gene is possibly TRBD1 (5 bases). The CDR3 is 15 amino acids. V dropped 1 base and J dropped 8 bases, with 17 bases sitting between them. The germline CDR1 and CDR2 sequences are MGHRA and YSYEKL. The CDR3: CASSQVLTQKGGYTF. The CDR3 DNA reads TGCGCCAGCAGCCAAGTTTTAACCCAAAAGGGGGGCTACACCTTC.

This chain uses TRBV28 with TRBJ2-7; tentatively, D is TRBD1 (6 bases). Between the trimmed V and J ends, which lost 6 bases and 5 bases, there was a span of 8 bases. Germline V gives CDR1 MDHEN, CDR2 SYDVKM. There are 11 residues in the CDR3. In nucleotides, the CDR3 is TGTGCCAGCAGGAGGGGGAACGAGCAGTACTTC. Encoded protein: CASRRGNEQYF.

The chain couples TRBV9 to TRBJ2-3, with 9 bases identical to TRBD2. The CDR3 covers 16 residues. CDR1 SGDLS and CDR2 YYNGEE come from the germline V gene. J lost 4 bases, V lost 0 bases, and 6 bases had no gene match. The CDR3 DNA reads as TGTGCCAGCAGCGTAGAGAGCGGGGGGCGGGCAGATACGCAGTATTTT. Translated, it gives CASSVESGGRADTQYF. Full variable domain (missing parts from reference TRBV9 and TRBJ2-3): DSGVTQTPKHLITATGQRVTLRCSPRSGDLSVYWYQQSLDQGLQFLIQYYNGEERAKGNILERFSAQQFPDLHSELNLSSLELGDSALYFCASSVESGGRADTQYFGPGTRLTVL.

This chain uses TRBV13 with TRBJ2-5; TRBD1 matches 7 bases. J gave up 5 bases and V 7 bases, and 7 bases lay outside the gene matches. Germline-derived CDR1 and CDR2 are PRHDT and FYEKMQ (reference sequence). The CDR3 is made up of 13 amino acids. The CDR3 here is CASTRQGLETQYF. CDR3 bases: TGTGCCAGCACCCGACAGGGTTTGGAGACCCAGTACTTC.

This rearrangement joins TRBV4-3 to TRBJ2-1; 10 nucleotides align to TRBD2. The CDR3 length is 13 residues. V was clipped by 4 bases and J by 13 bases; unmatched bases: 7. Germline CDR1 is LGHNA and CDR2 is YSLEER. The CDR3 loop reads CASSPRLAGVQFF. CDR3 DNA: TGCGCCAGCAGCCCTCGCCTAGCGGGAGTTCAGTTCTTC.

The chain has TRBV4-1 and TRBJ1-3; 9 bases agree with TRBD1. CDR1 MGHRA and CDR2 YSYEKL come from the germline V gene. The trim removed 2 bases at V and 4 bases at J, leaving 9 bases unmatched. The CDR3 contains 17 residues. DNA of the CDR3: TGCGCCAGCAGCCAACAACAAGGACAGGGGTTAGGAAACACCATATATTTT. Translation: CASSQQQGQGLGNTIYF.

This chain links TRBV15 with TRBJ1-1, with a tentative D call TRBD1 (6 bases). The CDR3 extends over 16 amino acids. The V end lost 1 base, the J end lost 1 base, and 13 bases lay between the germline ends. Germline-derived CDR1 and CDR2 are LNHNV and YYDKDF (reference sequence). CDR3 nucleotide sequence: TGTGCCACCAGCAGAGGTTTCAGGGGTAAGAACACTGAAGCTTTCTTT. Protein sequence: CATSRGFRGKNTEAFF.

The chain combines TRBV5-4 with TRBJ2-3, with a tentative D call TRBD1 (5 bases). The CDR3 consists of 15 residues. V was trimmed by 0 bases and J by 4 bases, leaving 12 bases between them. In germline, CDR1 is SGHNT, CDR2 YYREEE (reference sequence). The CDR3, as DNA: TGTGCCAGCAGCTTGGGGGGCCCCAGCCCAGATACGCAGTATTTT. Protein product: CASSLGGPSPDTQYF.

The rearrangement uses TRBV27 and TRBJ1-1; D perhaps matches TRBD1 (5 bases). The CDR3 length is 15 residues. The V end was cut by 1 base, the J end by 0 bases, with 9 bases between. CDR1 is MNHEY and CDR2 is SMNVEV in the germline V gene (reference sequence). The CDR3 bases are TGTGCCAGCAGTTTATTCCAGGGATTGAACACTGAAGCTTTCTTT. This translates into CASSLFQGLNTEAFF.

The chain links TRBV11-2 to TRBJ2-2, with D possibly being TRBD2 (6 bases). V was cut by 4 bases and J by 2 bases, with 14 bases left in between. This CDR3 region has 16 residues. Per the germline V gene, CDR1 is SGHAT and CDR2 is FQNNGV. The CDR3 sequence: CASSYTRTTNTGELFF. CDR3 DNA: TGTGCCAGCAGCTACACCAGGACTACTAACACCGGGGAGCTGTTTTTT.

V usage is TRBV6-1 and J usage is TRBJ2-7; no definite D call. This CDR3 is 11 amino acids long. CDR1 and CDR2 from the germline V gene are MNHNS and SASEGT. The V gene lost 4 bases and the J gene lost 4 bases, with 5 bases spanning the gap. The CDR3 region has the DNA TGTGCCAGCAGTGCTAAATACGAGCAGTACTTC. Translating gives CASSAKYEQYF.

The chain joins TRBV18 to TRBJ2-5, with 8 bases identical to TRBD1. Trimming took 1 base from V and 3 from J; bases not matched to a gene: 1. There are 14 residues in the CDR3. Germline V gene data show CDR1 as KGHSH and CDR2 as LQKENI. The CDR3 sequence is CASSPQTGEETQYF. Written as DNA, the CDR3 is TGTGCCAGCTCACCACAGACAGGGGAAGAGACCCAGTACTTC.

The chain employs TRBV28 and TRBJ1-1, with TRBD1 matching 10 bases. CDR1 MDHEN and CDR2 SYDVKM come from the germline V gene. This CDR3 region has 15 residues. V trimming: 5 bases; J trimming: 3 bases; junction bases outside the gene matches: 6. The CDR3 nucleotides are TGTGCCAGCAGTGCCCACGGGACAGGGGACACTGAAGCTTTCTTT. This codes for CASSAHGTGDTEAFF. Drawing the rest from reference TRBV28 and TRBJ1-1, the complete variable domain is DVKVTQSSRYLVKRTGEKVFLECVQDMDHENMFWYRQDPGLGLRLIYFSYDVKMKEKGDIPEGYSVSREKKERFSLILESASTNQTSMYLCASSAHGTGDTEAFFGQGTRLTVV.

The chain recombines TRBV9 with TRBJ1-2, with 9 bases lining up with TRBD1. Trimming cost V 3 bases and J 7 bases; bases outside gene matches: 13. The CDR3 is 16 residues long. The germline V gene encodes CDR1 SGDLS and CDR2 YYNGEE. The CDR3 loop reads CASSDPLWTGEGGYTF. CDR3 coding DNA: TGTGCCAGCAGCGACCCCCTCTGGACAGGGGAAGGTGGCTACACCTTC.

This chain connects TRBV19 to TRBJ2-3; 12 bases fit TRBD2. This CDR3 has 19 amino acids. Germline lookup yields CDR1 LNHDA and CDR2 SQIVND (reference sequence). V lost 0 bases, J lost 4 bases, and 11 bases stayed unmatched. The CDR3 nucleotides are TGTGCCAGTAGTATAGATTTGCCCAAGACTAGCGGGAGCGCAGATACGCAGTATTTT. It is translated as CASSIDLPKTSGSADTQYF.